This T cell receptor (beta chain) was identified during a study of T cells in tuberculosis. Profiling relied on immunoSEQ multiplex PCR, and the TCRdb table lists in-frame clones only, not all of them. The data hold some 40,000 clones, with about 95% observed a single time. This TCR derives from a donor under 30 with latent tuberculosis or without tuberculosis infection. Material: PBMCs.

The CDR3 DNA reads as TGTGCCAGCAGCTTCCCGGGACTAGCTTCCACCATCGGGGAGCTGTTTTTT. It codes for CASSFPGLASTIGELFF. The V gene is TRBV5-4, the J gene TRBJ2-2; TRBD2 matches 9 bases. The CDR3 totals 17 residues. Germline CDR1 reads SGHNT; CDR2 reads YYREEE (reference sequence). J gave up 7 bases and V 2 bases, and 12 bases lay outside the gene matches.